This T cell receptor (beta chain) was sequenced for a study of neurological immune-mediated disorders. TCRdb recomputed calls from the 5' RACE reads with MiXCR, one row per CDR3 protein. This table has 25,000 to 35,000 distinct CDR3 sequences, under 6.5% appearing once. The germline gives CDR1 MDHEN, CDR2 SYDVKM. CDR3 length: 16 amino acids. The trim removed 5 bases at V and 4 bases at J, leaving 12 bases unmatched. This clonotype was observed at least ten times. The target antigen is unknown. Overall study results and limits: None of the CDR3 amino acid sequences in expanded clones turned up in more than one subject, which points to private repertoires in all groups. Patients with HTLV-1-associated myelopathy had the highest level of TCR clonal expansion, whereas patients with multiple sclerosis had the lowest level, falling beneath the level found in healthy controls.

The clonotype comes from a woman aged 45 to 65 in good health. Material for sequencing was CD4+ T cells from blood. The genes are TRBV28 and TRBJ2-5, with TRBD1 identical over 8 bases. The CDR3 DNA follows: TGTGCCAGCAGTACCCGGATTGGCGGGACAGGAGAGACCCAGTACTTC. It codes for CASSTRIGGTGETQYF. Complete variable domain (other parts from reference TRBV28 and TRBJ2-5): DVKVTQSSRYLVKRTGEKVFLECVQDMDHENMFWYRQDPGLGLRLIYFSYDVKMKEKGDIPEGYSVSREKKERFSLILESASTNQTSMYLCASSTRIGGTGETQYFGPGTRLLVL.